This T cell receptor (beta chain) was sequenced during a study of cytomegalovirus exposure and HLA in healthy donors. The V end lost 2 bases, the J end lost 5 bases, and 15 bases lay between the germline ends. The CDR3 has 14 amino acids. Germline V lookup: CDR1 GTSNPN, CDR2 SVGIG (reference sequence). Primers for the PCR totalled 60 Vbeta and 13 Jbeta. Method: immunoSEQ multiplex PCR; TCRdb's copy keeps in-frame clones and lacks some. This table holds some 140,000 clones, about 70% found once. Overall study results and limits: Later analysis demonstrated an association between a missense DCLRE1C variant and TCR beta V- and J-gene trimming.

Donors likely had unrecorded immune exposures despite being nominally healthy when sampled. This clone showed up just a few times. The antigen is unknown. The sequence was collected from a woman aged 40 to 55 in good health and CMV-seronegative. The sequenced sample was PBMCs. The chain carries TRBV30 and TRBJ1-1, with D tentatively TRBD1 (6 bases). As DNA, the CDR3 is TGTGCCTGGAGTCCTCCCGGGGGGCGGACTGAAGCTTTCTTT. Amino acids: CAWSPPGGRTEAFF. The variable domain in full, with the rest retrieved from reference TRBV30 and TRBJ1-1, is SQTIHQWPATLVQPVGSPLSLECTVEGTSNPNLYWYRQAAGRGLQLLFYSVGIGQISSEVPQNLSASRPQDRQFILSSKKLLLSDSGFYLCAWSPPGGRTEAFFGQGTRLTVV.